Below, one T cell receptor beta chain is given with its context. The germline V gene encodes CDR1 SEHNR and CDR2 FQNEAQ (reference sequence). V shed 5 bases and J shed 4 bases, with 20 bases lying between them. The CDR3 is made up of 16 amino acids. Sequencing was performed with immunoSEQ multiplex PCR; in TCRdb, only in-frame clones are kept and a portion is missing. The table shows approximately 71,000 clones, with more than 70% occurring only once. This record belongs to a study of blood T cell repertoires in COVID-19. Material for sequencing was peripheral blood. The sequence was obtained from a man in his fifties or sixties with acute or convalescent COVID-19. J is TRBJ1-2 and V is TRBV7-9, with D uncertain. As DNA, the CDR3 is TGTGCCAGCAGCCCCCGGGAGCACTGGGTGGGCTATGGCTACACCTTC. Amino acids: CASSPREHWVGYGYTF.